Each of the 19 T cell receptor beta chains below was sequenced from the same sample in a study of blood T cell repertoires in COVID-19. Method: immunoSEQ multiplex PCR; TCRdb's copy keeps in-frame clones and lacks some. The data contain some 160,000 clones, approximately 90% of them singletons. Input material: peripheral blood. These receptor sequences come from a man between 18 and 35 years old with COVID-19, enrolled during active disease.

The V and J genes are TRBV7-6 and TRBJ2-7; D gene unclear. Trimming shortened V by 3 bases and J by 3 bases, and 15 bases separated the two germline ends. The V gene's germline CDR1 is SGHVS and CDR2 FNYEAQ. This CDR3 comprises 15 residues. DNA of the CDR3: TGTGCCAGCAGCTTCGAACCGTCCCCCGGCTACGAGCAGTACTTC. Translation gives CASSFEPSPGYEQYF.

This chain joins TRBV9 and TRBJ1-6, with 7 nucleotides matching TRBD1. CDR1 SGDLS and CDR2 YYNGEE come from the germline V gene. V lost 0 bases, J lost 7 bases, and 4 bases stayed unmatched. This CDR3 region has 15 residues. The CDR3 nucleotides read TGTGCCAGCAGCGTAGCAGGACAGGAGAATTCACCCCTCCACTTT. Protein sequence: CASSVAGQENSPLHF. Together with reference TRBV9 and TRBJ1-6, the CDR3 gives the full variable domain: DSGVTQTPKHLITATGQRVTLRCSPRSGDLSVYWYQQSLDQGLQFLIQYYNGEERAKGNILERFSAQQFPDLHSELNLSSLELGDSALYFCASSVAGQENSPLHFGNGTRLTVT.

The chain carries TRBV3-1 (or the pseudogene TRBV3-2) and TRBJ2-1; 10 bases line up with TRBD1. The CDR3 is 15 amino acids. Germline loops: CDR1 LGHDT, CDR2 YNNKEL (reference sequence). J was trimmed by 6 bases and V by 4 bases; bases with no gene match: 6. The CDR3 sequence is CASSPRQGAGNEQFF. For the CDR3, the DNA is TGTGCCAGCAGCCCTCGACAGGGGGCGGGCAATGAGCAGTTCTTC.

This rearrangement joins TRBV7-2 to TRBJ2-3, with 9 positions matching TRBD1. The CDR3 extends over 15 amino acids. The V segment lost 5 bases and the J segment 2 bases; nucleotides outside the gene matches: 5. CDR1 is SGHTA and CDR2 is FQGNSA in the germline V gene. The CDR3 DNA is TGTGCCAGCAGCCGCGGGACAGGGTCCACAGATACGCAGTATTTT. This sequence encodes CASSRGTGSTDTQYF.

The V gene is TRBV28, the J gene TRBJ2-1; 8 positions agree with TRBD2. Germline V gene data show CDR1 as MDHEN and CDR2 as SYDVKM. The junction had 12 bases not matched to a gene; V was cut back by 6 bases and J by 2 bases. The CDR3 is made up of 17 amino acids. This CDR3 is CASSSRGGEAPYNEQFF. DNA for the CDR3: TGTGCCAGCAGCTCCCGGGGGGGGGAGGCTCCCTACAATGAGCAGTTCTTC.

The chain has TRBV6-1 and TRBJ1-1; D is unresolved. This CDR3 is built from 10 residues. Per the germline V gene, CDR1 is MNHNS and CDR2 is SASEGT. V lost 2 bases to trimming and J lost 11 bases, with 6 bases between them. DNA of the CDR3: TGTGCCAGCAGTGAACTGAGGGCTTTCTTT. It translates to CASSELRAFF.

The rearrangement joins TRBV5-5 to TRBJ2-7, with 9 bases fitting TRBD2. CDR3 length: 15 residues. CDR1 is SGHKS and CDR2 is YYEKEE in the germline V gene (reference sequence). The V gene end was trimmed by 4 bases and the J gene end by 3 bases; junction bases not matched to a gene: 8. The chain's CDR3 is CASSPLPAGGYEQYF. The CDR3 DNA reads TGTGCCAGCAGCCCCTTACCAGCGGGAGGCTACGAGCAGTACTTC.

In the case of this clone: Other DNA sequences in the sample encode the same CDR3. V is TRBV18 and J is TRBJ1-5; unclear D gene. Trimming left V 2 bases short and J 2 bases short, with 4 bases between. The CDR3 has 13 residues. In germline, CDR1 is KGHSH, CDR2 LQKENI. CDR3: CASSPTGNQPQHF. CDR3 DNA: TGTGCCAGCTCACCAACAGGCAATCAGCCCCAGCATTTT.

This CDR3 reads CASRTGGQETQYF. Here the CDR3 DNA reads TGCGCCAGCAGGACAGGAGGTCAAGAGACCCAGTACTTC. This chain connects TRBV5-1 to TRBJ2-5; tentatively, D is TRBD1 (6 bases). The CDR3 sequence is 13 residues long. The V end was cut by 5 bases, the J end by 2 bases, with 10 bases between. Germline CDR1 reads SGHRS; CDR2 reads YFSETQ. Drawing the rest from reference TRBV5-1 and TRBJ2-5, the complete variable domain is KAGVTQTPRYLIKTRGQQVTLSCSPISGHRSVSWYQQTPGQGLQFLFEYFSETQRNKGNFPGRFSGRQFSNSRSEMNVSTLELGDSALYLCASRTGGQETQYFGPGTRLLVL.

This clone was recorded once. This chain joins TRBV5-5 and TRBJ1-1; unclear D gene. This CDR3 is 14 amino acids long. Germline loops: CDR1 SGHKS, CDR2 YYEKEE (reference sequence). V lost 4 bases, J lost 1 base, and 11 bases lay in between. As DNA, the CDR3 is TGTGCCAGCAGCCATGAGTTCCGGAACACTGAAGCTTTCTTT. This gives the protein CASSHEFRNTEAFF.

The chain carries TRBV18 and TRBJ2-7; 9 bases match TRBD1. Germline assignment: CDR1 KGHSH and CDR2 LQKENI. V gave up 2 bases and J gave up 4 bases; unmatched junction bases: 6. The CDR3 is 15 residues long. The CDR3 bases are TGTGCCAGCTCACCAACGGGACAGGGATCGTACGAGCAGTACTTC. Protein product: CASSPTGQGSYEQYF.

This chain uses TRBV6-2 or TRBV6-3 with TRBJ1-1, with a weak D call TRBD1 (5 bases). Germline CDR1 MNHEY, CDR2 SVGEGT. Between the trimmed V and J ends, which lost 5 bases and 1 base, there was a span of 11 bases. This CDR3 contains 14 residues. For the CDR3, the DNA is TGTGCCAGCAGTCGACAGCTTTCGAACACTGAAGCTTTCTTT. Its translation is CASSRQLSNTEAFF.

The gene calls are TRBV30 and TRBJ2-7; no definite D call. V lost 5 bases and J lost 3, with 14 bases in between. CDR3 length equals 13 residues. Germline V gene sequence: CDR1 GTSNPN, CDR2 SVGIG (reference sequence). The DNA for the CDR3 is TGTGCCTGGGGTCGAGTTTCGGGCTACGAGCAGTACTTC. It codes for CAWGRVSGYEQYF.

The chain couples TRBV11-2 to TRBJ2-1; TRBD2 agrees at 10 bases. The CDR3 extends over 16 amino acids. Trimming at V came to 0 bases and at J to 6 bases, leaving 5 bases not matched to a gene. Germline assignment: CDR1 SGHAT and CDR2 FQNNGV. CDR3 in amino acids: CASSLDRLAGVNEQFF. CDR3 in DNA: TGTGCCAGCAGCTTAGATCGGCTAGCGGGAGTCAATGAGCAGTTCTTC.

The rearrangement joins TRBV6-6 to TRBJ1-1; 9 bases match TRBD1. The junction had 9 bases not matched to a gene; V was cut back by 6 bases and J by 1 base. The CDR3 covers 16 residues. CDR1 and CDR2 from the germline V gene are MNHNY and SVGAGI (reference sequence). The CDR3 region is CASSVPGQGPNTEAFF. The CDR3 bases are TGTGCCAGCAGCGTCCCGGGACAGGGACCGAACACTGAAGCTTTCTTT.

The chain joins TRBV6-4 to TRBJ2-3; 10 positions agree with TRBD2. The CDR3 length is 16 residues. Germline-derived CDR1 and CDR2 are MRHNA and SNTAGT. Trimming took 2 bases from V and 5 from J; bases not matched to a gene: 7. CDR3 DNA sequence: TGTGCCAGCAGTGACGGAGCGGGAGGGCCCATAGATACGCAGTATTTT. Amino acid sequence: CASSDGAGGPIDTQYF.

The gene calls are TRBV7-2 and TRBJ2-5; a possible D gene is TRBD1 (6 bases). The CDR3 extends over 13 amino acids. Trimming left V 6 bases short and J 5 bases short, with 13 bases between. Germline CDR1 and CDR2: SGHTA and FQGNSA. The CDR3 loop reads CASRSTGWETQYF. As DNA, the CDR3 is TGTGCCAGCAGATCCACAGGGTGGGAGACCCAGTACTTC.

The genes are TRBV4-2 and TRBJ1-1; no clear D. CDR1 and CDR2 from the germline V gene are LGHNA and YNFKEQ. This CDR3 region has 14 residues. V was shortened by 0 bases and J by 3 bases, with 8 bases between the two germline ends. This chain's CDR3 is CASSQEGQDTEAFF. The DNA of the CDR3 is TGTGCCAGCAGCCAAGAGGGTCAGGACACTGAAGCTTTCTTT.

The chain is built from TRBV9 and TRBJ2-5; 12 nucleotides line up with TRBD2. The ends lost 0 bases at V and 6 bases at J; junction bases unmatched: 3. This CDR3 contains 15 residues. CDR1 is SGDLS and CDR2 is YYNGEE in the germline V gene. CDR3 loop: CASSVGLAGVKTQYF. Here the CDR3 DNA reads TGTGCCAGCAGCGTAGGACTAGCGGGAGTGAAGACCCAGTACTTC.